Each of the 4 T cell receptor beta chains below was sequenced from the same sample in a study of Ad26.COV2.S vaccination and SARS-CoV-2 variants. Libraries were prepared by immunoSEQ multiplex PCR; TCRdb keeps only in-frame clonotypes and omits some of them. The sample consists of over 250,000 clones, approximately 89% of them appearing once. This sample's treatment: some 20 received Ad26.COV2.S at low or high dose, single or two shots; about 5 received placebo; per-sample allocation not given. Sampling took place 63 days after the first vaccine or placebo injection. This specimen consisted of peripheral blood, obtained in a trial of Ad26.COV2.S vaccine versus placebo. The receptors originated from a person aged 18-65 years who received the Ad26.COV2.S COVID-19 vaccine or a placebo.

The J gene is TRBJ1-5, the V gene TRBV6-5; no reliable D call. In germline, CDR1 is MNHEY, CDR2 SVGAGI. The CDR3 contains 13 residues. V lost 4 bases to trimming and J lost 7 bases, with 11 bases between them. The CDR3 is CASSSDERQPQHF. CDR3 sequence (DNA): TGTGCCAGCAGTTCCGACGAGAGGCAGCCCCAGCATTTT.

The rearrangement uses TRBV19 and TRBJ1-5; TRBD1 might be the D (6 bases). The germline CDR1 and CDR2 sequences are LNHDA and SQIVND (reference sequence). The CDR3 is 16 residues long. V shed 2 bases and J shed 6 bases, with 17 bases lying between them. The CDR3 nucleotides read TGTGCCAGTAGTATACTTCCAGGGGCAGGGGTTCAGCCCCAGCATTTT. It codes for CASSILPGAGVQPQHF.

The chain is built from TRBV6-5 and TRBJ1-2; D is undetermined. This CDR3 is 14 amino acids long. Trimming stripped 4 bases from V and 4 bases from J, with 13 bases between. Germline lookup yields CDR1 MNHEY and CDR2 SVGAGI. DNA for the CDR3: TGTGCCAGCAGTTCGGGCAAAACGGGCTATGGCTACACCTTC. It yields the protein CASSSGKTGYGYTF.

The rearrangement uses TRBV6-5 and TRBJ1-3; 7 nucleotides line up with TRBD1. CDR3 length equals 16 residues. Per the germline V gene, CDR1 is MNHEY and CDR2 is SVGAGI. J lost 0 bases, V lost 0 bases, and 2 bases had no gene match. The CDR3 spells CASSYSDRNSGNTIYF. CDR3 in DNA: TGTGCCAGCAGTTACTCGGACAGGAACTCTGGAAACACCATATATTTT.